The 8 T cell receptor beta chains reported below all come from one sample, sequenced in a study of T cell responses to AZD1222 COVID-19 vaccine (dated by TCRdb to the early 2020s). To prepare the library, the immunoSEQ multiplex PCR assay was applied. This immuneACCESS table, as held by TCRdb, lists in-frame sequences with V and J called but not all clones. Of the missing ones, under half trace to an unresolved V gene in checked studies; the others have no known cause. The sample table records some 130,000 clones; 80% to 95% of these occur just once. Roughly 4% of the sample comes from the top ten. The time point tag for this specimen amounts to: baseline before first vaccination. The input for sequencing was peripheral blood, taken on day 0 of AZD1222 vaccination. All receptors derive from an adult in good health.

The V and J genes are TRBV14 and TRBJ1-2, with D possibly TRBD1 on 6 matching bases. Germline V gives CDR1 SGHDN, CDR2 FVKESK. This CDR3 is 17 amino acids long. V was pared by 0 bases and J by 4 bases, with 18 bases between. The CDR3 region is CASSQDFRTEALYGYTF. CDR3 DNA sequence: TGTGCCAGCAGCCAAGATTTTAGGACAGAAGCTCTCTATGGCTACACCTTC.

V gene TRBV7-3 combines with J gene TRBJ2-1, with TRBD2 matching 13 bases. Germline CDR1 and CDR2: SGHTA and FQGTGA. V was clipped by 5 bases and J by 6 bases; unmatched bases: 7. The CDR3 has 16 amino acids. The DNA for the CDR3 is TGTGCCAGCAGCCCGAGGACTAGCGGGAGCCTCAATGAGCAGTTCTTC. Translated: CASSPRTSGSLNEQFF.

The chain is built from TRBV2 and TRBJ1-2, with TRBD1 as a possible D gene (5 bases). The CDR3 runs to 13 residues. V lost 4 bases, J lost 4 bases, and 10 bases lay in between. Germline V gene lookup returns CDR1 SNHLY and CDR2 FYNNEI. CDR3 nucleotides: TGTGCCAGCAGTGTCCAGGGCACCTATGGCTACACCTTC. Amino acids: CASSVQGTYGYTF.

This clone was observed a handful of times. The chain combines TRBV12-3 or TRBV12-4 with TRBJ2-7, with D unclear. Deletions cut 4 bases from V and 6 bases from J, with 13 bases between. This CDR3 is 13 amino acids long. The CDR3 reads CASSSDEGREQYF. Here the CDR3 DNA reads TGTGCCAGCAGTTCCGACGAAGGGCGCGAGCAGTACTTC.

This chain joins TRBV11-2 and TRBJ1-1; 8 nucleotides match TRBD1. V lost 4 bases to trimming and J lost 1 base; unmatched junction nucleotides: 5. CDR1 and CDR2 from the germline V gene are SGHAT and FQNNGV. CDR3 length: 15 amino acids. CDR3 region: CASSSRTGRNTEAFF. CDR3 DNA: TGTGCCAGCAGCTCGCGGACAGGGCGGAACACTGAAGCTTTCTTT.

CDR3 DNA: TGTGCCAGGGAGGACAGGGAAACTGAGCAGTTCTTC. This codes for CAREDRETEQFF. The rearrangement joins TRBV2 to TRBJ2-1; 8 nucleotides match TRBD1. CDR3 length equals 12 residues. After removal of 9 bases from V and 9 bases from J, the junction contained 7 bases not matched to a gene. The V gene's germline CDR1 is SNHLY and CDR2 FYNNEI. The whole variable domain, remainder taken from reference TRBV2 and TRBJ2-1, is EPEVTQTPSHQVTQMGQEVILRCVPISNHLYFYWYRQILGQKVEFLVSFYNNEISEKSEIFDDQFSVERPDGSNFTLKIRSTKLEDSAMYFCAREDRETEQFFGPGTRLTVL.

A single count supports this clone. This rearrangement joins TRBV3-1 (or the pseudogene TRBV3-2) to TRBJ2-1, with TRBD1 as a possible D gene (6 bases). The germline gives CDR1 LGHDT, CDR2 YNNKEL (reference sequence). Trimming shortened V by 2 bases and J by 10 bases, and 9 bases separated the two germline ends. This CDR3 has 12 amino acids. Written as DNA, the CDR3 is TGTGCCAGCAGCCAATTCACAGGGGAGCAGTTCTTC. Translating gives CASSQFTGEQFF.

This clone has only a few counts. The chain has TRBV2 and TRBJ1-1; D perhaps matches TRBD1 (6 bases). Germline V CDR1 and CDR2: SNHLY, FYNNEI. Trimming removed 6 bases from V and 4 bases from J, with 12 bases in between. The CDR3 is 13 residues long. The CDR3 loop reads CASRTGPFTEAFF. In nucleotides, the CDR3 is TGTGCCAGCAGAACAGGGCCTTTCACTGAAGCTTTCTTT.